The present entry profiles one T cell receptor (beta chain) with its context. Its antigen is unknown. No much larger clone is present one base from it, and per-base qualities are unavailable. This sample is part of a study of memory CD4+ T cells and cytomegalovirus serostatus (dated 2019 in TCRdb). For the wider study: The cohort included approximately 35 healthy adults from Belgium, of whom 9 were CMV seropositive and about 25 were CMV seronegative. CD4+ memory TCRbeta repertoires of a Belgian cohort with known cytomegalovirus serostatus were sequenced in order to replicate a published TCR-based CMV serostatus classifier. What the authors observed across the whole study: For predicting CMV serostatus, the median bootstrapped AUC was about 0.95 using the original framework and around 0.91 using a US-trained random forest. The results were interpreted as suggesting that the CMV-associated TCR signature is largely present in the CD4+ memory repertoire. Unlike the original study, which covered naive and memory CD4+ and CD8+ populations, the Belgian study sequenced only CD4+CD45RO+ memory cells. Of more than 150 previously reported CMV-associated TCRbeta sequences, 60 to 85 appeared in the CD4+ memory repertoires, each in one to five individuals. A median bootstrapped AUC of approximately 0.95 with a 95% CI of 0.76-1.00 was achieved on the Belgian cohort by the original-framework classifier.

Genomic DNA was extracted from sorted cells with the Quick-DNA Microprep Kit. TCRbeta DNA was amplified with the immunoSEQ hsTCRbeta kit following the manufacturer's protocol. TCRbeta libraries were sequenced on an Illumina MiSeq instrument. The paper's processing steps were these. Removing out-of-frame sequences left 2,204,828 distinct TCRbeta sequences, an average of about 70,000 per individual. Two values were used to score each individual: the count of 150 to 200 previously reported CMV-associated TCRbeta sequences and the total count of productive distinct TCRbeta sequences. A beta-binomial model was reimplemented in Python, and scikit-learn random forests with default parameters were trained on US cohort data. On the Belgian cohort, classifier performance was reported as the median AUC, along with percentile confidence intervals, across 10,000 bootstrap iterations. TCRdb carries this immuneACCESS record with in-frame sequences only. Its versions omit some clonotypes, under half of them owing to an unresolved V gene in the studies checked, with the rest unexplained. That table is the source of V, J and clone size, and D and trimming were worked out from the DNA. The sample table holds about 54,000 clones, of which around three quarters were seen once. Roughly 1.5% of the sample is held by the ten biggest clonotypes.

Single viable CD3+CD4+CD8-CD45RO+ cells were sorted as memory CD4+ T cells on a FACSAria II. CMV serostatus was determined with a Roche Elecsys assay detecting serum IgG against CMV pp150, pp28, p38 and p52. Once the samples were thawed, total CD4+ T cells were enriched through positive selection using CD4 magnetic microbeads. The samples came from a different study that was designed specifically to examine the CD4+ T cell memory repertoire. Peripheral blood mononuclear cells were isolated and cryopreserved following standard operating procedures; serum was stored at -80 °C. CD3-PerCP (BW264/56), CD4-APC (RPA-T4), CD45RO-PE (UCHT1) and CD8-Pacific Orange (3B5) antibodies were used for staining, and non-viable cells were excluded with Sytox blue. From cysteine to phenylalanine, the CDR3 is 16 amino acids long. The entry retains the CDR3 DNA only, 48 bases that are in frame from base 1. Sequences PRHDT (CDR1) and FYEKMQ (CDR2) are obtained from the germline V gene (reference sequence). Relative to germline, V is missing 0 bases and J is missing 7 bases, with 8 bases of the junction outside any gene match.

In this chain, TRBV13 is recombined with TRBJ2-3, with TRBD1 matching 9 junction bases. Sequenced: memory CD4+ T cells from blood. The TCR originated in an adult in good health and CMV-seronegative. The CDR3 protein sequence reads: CASSLGRGQGYNTQYF. Read as DNA, the sequence is TGTGCCAGCAGCTTAGGCCGGGGACAGGGCTACAATACGCAGTATTTT.